One sample yielded the 11 T cell receptor beta chains listed below, sequenced in a study of blood T cell repertoires in COVID-19. TCRdb's copy holds only in-frame clones and misses some; the assay was immunoSEQ multiplex PCR. The table records tens of thousands of clones, 88% of them present only once. The sample comprised peripheral blood. These TCRs come from a woman aged 45-65 years with active COVID-19.

The gene calls are TRBV7-3 and TRBJ1-2; TRBD1 matches 7 bases. Germline CDR1 reads SGHTA; CDR2 reads FQGTGA. J was trimmed by 8 bases and V by 3 bases; bases with no gene match: 6. The CDR3 spans 13 residues. The CDR3 here is CASSFRQGEGYTF. The CDR3 DNA reads as TGTGCCAGCAGCTTCCGACAGGGTGAGGGCTACACCTTC.

V is TRBV27 and J is TRBJ2-7; 8 bases fit TRBD1. The germline gives CDR1 MNHEY, CDR2 SMNVEV (reference sequence). J was trimmed by 3 bases and V by 5 bases; bases with no gene match: 6. The CDR3 totals 14 residues. The CDR3 DNA follows: TGTGCCAGCAGTCCGGGACAGGCCCTCTACGAGCAGTACTTC. As protein: CASSPGQALYEQYF.

The rearrangement links TRBV11-2 to TRBJ2-2; D is undetermined. Per the germline V gene, CDR1 is SGHAT and CDR2 is FQNNGV. V lost 5 bases and J lost 0, with 13 bases in between. The CDR3 totals 16 residues. CDR3 sequence reads: CASSPLGTANTGELFF. The CDR3 DNA follows: TGTGCCAGCAGCCCTCTGGGTACAGCGAACACCGGGGAGCTGTTTTTT. The variable domain in full, with the rest retrieved from reference TRBV11-2 and TRBJ2-2, is EAGVAQSPRYKIIEKRQSVAFWCNPISGHATLYWYQQILGQGPKLLIQFQNNGVVDDSQLPKDRFSAERLKGVDSTLKIQPAKLEDSAVYLCASSPLGTANTGELFFGEGSRLTVL.

The chain has TRBV7-3 and TRBJ2-1; D remains ambiguous. CDR3 length: 13 residues. Trimming pared 2 bases from V and 8 bases from J, leaving 10 bases between. Germline-derived CDR1 and CDR2 are SGHTA and FQGTGA. The CDR3 DNA sequence: TGTGCCAGCAGCTTATTGGGTGACTATGAGCAGTTCTTC. The encoded protein is CASSLLGDYEQFF.

J is TRBJ1-1 and V is TRBV5-1; D remains unclear. Germline CDR1 SGHRS, CDR2 YFSETQ. V gave up 1 base and J gave up 8 bases, with 15 bases separating them. The CDR3 extends over 14 amino acids. The DNA for the CDR3 is TGCGCCAGCAGCTTGACTGGAGAACTTGAGGAAGCTTTCTTT. Amino acid sequence: CASSLTGELEEAFF.

The chain joins TRBV3-1 (or the pseudogene TRBV3-2) to TRBJ2-6; D ambiguous. Germline V gives CDR1 LGHDT, CDR2 YNNKEL (reference sequence). V gave up 0 bases and J gave up 0 bases, with 6 bases separating them. CDR3 length equals 16 residues. The CDR3 DNA reads TGTGCCAGCAGCCAAGAGCGTATCTCTGGGGCCAACGTCCTGACTTTC. Its translation is CASSQERISGANVLTF.

The chain recombines TRBV14 with TRBJ1-1; D is undetermined. V was cut by 1 base and J by 4 bases, with 7 bases left in between. Germline V gene lookup returns CDR1 SGHDN and CDR2 FVKESK. The CDR3 runs 13 residues. CDR3 sequence reads: CASSQGSTTEAFF. The CDR3 region has the DNA TGTGCCAGCAGCCAAGGGAGTACCACTGAAGCTTTCTTT.

The chain carries TRBV30 and TRBJ2-7; D ambiguous. Germline V gene lookup returns CDR1 GTSNPN and CDR2 SVGIG (reference sequence). The CDR3 is 13 residues long. The V end was cut by 5 bases, the J end by 1 base, with 12 bases between. CDR3 nucleotide sequence: TGTGCCTGGCAAAAGCGAAGGTCCTACGAGCAGTACTTC. It is translated as CAWQKRRSYEQYF.

CDR3 residues: CASTFSGAAYNEQFF. CDR3 coding DNA: TGTGCCAGCACCTTCAGCGGGGCCGCCTACAATGAGCAGTTCTTC. The chain uses TRBV6-5 and TRBJ2-1, with 7 bases matching TRBD2. J was trimmed by 2 bases and V by 7 bases; bases with no gene match: 8. CDR1 and CDR2 from the germline V gene are MNHEY and SVGAGI. The CDR3 runs 15 residues.

The genes are TRBV28 and TRBJ1-4; a possible D gene is TRBD1 (6 bases). This CDR3 region has 15 residues. V was cut by 3 bases and J by 7 bases, with 15 bases left in between. Germline CDR1 reads MDHEN; CDR2 reads SYDVKM. The CDR3 sequence: CASSFRGQRLEKLFF. Here the CDR3 DNA reads TGTGCCAGCAGTTTTCGAGGACAGAGACTTGAAAAACTGTTTTTT.

J is TRBJ1-1 and V is TRBV2; a possible D gene is TRBD1 (6 bases). Germline lookup yields CDR1 SNHLY and CDR2 FYNNEI. V was cut by 2 bases and J by 0 bases, with 10 bases left in between. This CDR3 contains 15 residues. CDR3 DNA sequence: TGTGCCAGCAGTGAACAGGGGCCAATGAACACTGAAGCTTTCTTT. It yields the protein CASSEQGPMNTEAFF. The full variable domain, rest sourced from reference TRBV2 and TRBJ1-1, is EPEVTQTPSHQVTQMGQEVILRCVPISNHLYFYWYRQILGQKVEFLVSFYNNEISEKSEIFDDQFSVERPDGSNFTLKIRSTKLEDSAMYFCASSEQGPMNTEAFFGQGTRLTVV.